The 25 T cell receptor beta chains listed next were all sequenced from one sample in a study of human T cells and chemical hapten exposure. The time point here: patch test 3, about 24 weeks after DPC sensitization. Documented treatment: therapeutic diphenylcyclopropenone sensitization with weekly scalp DPC. TCRdb reanalysed the RACE reads using MiXCR and keeps one entry per CDR3 protein. The top ten hold 2.4% of the sample, which has more than 100,000 distinct CDR3 sequences, about 11% seen once. Sequenced material: whole blood, taken in connection with sensitization to the hapten diphenylcyclopropenone (DPC). All receptors come from a woman aged 45-60 years with alopecia areata. Some clones in this sample may be carry-over from other donors' samples.

In this sample, this clonotype turned up a few times. This chain uses TRBV15 with TRBJ2-4, with TRBD1 matching 7 bases. This CDR3 has 13 residues. The ends lost 4 bases at V and 8 bases at J; junction bases unmatched: 5. Germline CDR1 and CDR2: LNHNV and YYDKDF (reference sequence). CDR3 sequence (DNA): TGTGCCACCAGCAAAGGGGGCGCGGACATTCAGTACTTC. It specifies CATSKGGADIQYF.

This clonotype came up many times. The chain is built from TRBV9 and TRBJ2-3; D is perhaps TRBD2 (6 bases). The CDR3 totals 16 residues. Germline assignment: CDR1 SGDLS and CDR2 YYNGEE. The ends were cut back, 0 bases at V and 5 bases at J, with 16 bases in the middle. CDR3 DNA sequence: TGTGCCAGCAGCGTAGATAGCGGAGTGGGCGAAGATACGCAGTATTTT. It yields the protein CASSVDSGVGEDTQYF.

The chain links TRBV7-2 to TRBJ2-2, with 8 bases that match TRBD1. CDR1 is SGHTA and CDR2 is FQGNSA in the germline V gene. The CDR3 has 16 amino acids. The V gene end was trimmed by 5 bases and the J gene end by 0 bases; junction bases not matched to a gene: 5. CDR3 residues: CASSPGQASNTGELFF. CDR3 nucleotide sequence: TGTGCCAGCAGCCCGGGACAGGCCTCGAACACCGGGGAGCTGTTTTTT.

V gene TRBV27 combines with J gene TRBJ1-5; D is unclear. The CDR3 is 11 residues long. V lost 10 bases to trimming and J lost 4 bases, with 8 bases between them. The germline V gene encodes CDR1 MNHEY and CDR2 SMNVEV (reference sequence). CDR3 amino acids: CAIGFNQPQHF. The CDR3 DNA reads TGTGCCATCGGATTTAATCAGCCCCAGCATTTT.

In its sample, this clonotype was seen a few times. The V and J genes are TRBV7-9 and TRBJ1-5, with a tentative D call TRBD1 (5 bases). The CDR3 has 15 residues. Germline CDR1 SEHNR, CDR2 FQNEAQ (reference sequence). The V end was cut by 4 bases, the J end by 7 bases, with 17 bases between. This CDR3 reads CASSSSGGVKQPQHF. The DNA for the CDR3 is TGTGCCAGCAGCTCTTCCGGGGGGGTCAAACAGCCCCAGCATTTT.

This sequence joins TRBV30 and TRBJ1-3, with D hard to call. V shed 2 bases and J shed 1 base, with 6 bases lying between them. The CDR3 runs to 13 residues. Germline lookup yields CDR1 GTSNPN and CDR2 SVGIG (reference sequence). CDR3 sequence reads: CAWSTQSGNTIYF. The DNA for the CDR3 is TGTGCCTGGAGTACTCAGTCTGGAAACACCATATATTTT.

In this sample, this clonotype turned up a few times. The V call is TRBV30, the J call TRBJ2-1; D is undetermined. Deletions cut 2 bases from V and 0 bases from J, with 8 bases between. The CDR3 runs to 14 residues. Germline loops: CDR1 GTSNPN, CDR2 SVGIG (reference sequence). The CDR3 coding sequence is TGTGCCTGGAGTATGGTAGACTCCTACAATGAGCAGTTCTTC. Its protein product is CAWSMVDSYNEQFF. The complete variable domain, with remaining parts taken from reference TRBV30 and TRBJ2-1, reads SQTIHQWPATLVQPVGSPLSLECTVEGTSNPNLYWYRQAAGRGLQLLFYSVGIGQISSEVPQNLSASRPQDRQFILSSKKLLLSDSGFYLCAWSMVDSYNEQFFGPGTRLTVL.

This clonotype was picked up a small number of times. This rearrangement joins TRBV9 to TRBJ1-5; the D gene is possibly TRBD1 (6 bases). The CDR3 sequence is 15 residues long. V was cut by 4 bases and J by 2 bases, with 13 bases left in between. Per the germline V gene, CDR1 is SGDLS and CDR2 is YYNGEE. CDR3 DNA sequence: TGTGCCAGCAGCCCAGAGGGGGGAGGCAATCAGCCCCAGCATTTT. This sequence encodes CASSPEGGGNQPQHF. Together with reference TRBV9 and TRBJ1-5, the CDR3 gives the full variable domain: DSGVTQTPKHLITATGQRVTLRCSPRSGDLSVYWYQQSLDQGLQFLIQYYNGEERAKGNILERFSAQQFPDLHSELNLSSLELGDSALYFCASSPEGGGNQPQHFGDGTRLSIL.

This clonotype came up many times. J is TRBJ2-1 and V is TRBV6-2 or TRBV6-3, with 7 bases identical to TRBD2. Germline loops: CDR1 MNHEY, CDR2 SVGEGT. The CDR3 extends over 14 amino acids. Trimming removed 8 bases from V and 8 bases from J; junction bases left unmatched: 12. The CDR3 sequence: CASEGREKIDEQFF. CDR3 DNA sequence: TGTGCCAGCGAGGGGCGGGAGAAAATCGATGAGCAGTTCTTC.

The table lists this clonotype with a few counts. This sequence joins TRBV7-9 and TRBJ2-7; a weak D match, TRBD2 (7 bases). Looked up from germline, CDR1 is SEHNR and CDR2 is FQNEAQ (reference sequence). The V gene lost 7 bases and the J gene lost 6 bases, with 16 bases spanning the gap. The CDR3 contains 13 residues. The CDR3, as DNA: TGTGCCAGCACCGAGGGGGGGGCAGTCGAGCAGTACTTC. It translates to CASTEGGAVEQYF.

This clonotype was seen only a few times. The chain joins TRBV30 to TRBJ2-7; either TRBD1 or TRBD2 may supply D (5 bases each). The CDR3 length is 13 residues. CDR1 and CDR2 from the germline V gene are GTSNPN and SVGIG (reference sequence). V was shortened by 0 bases and J by 2 bases, with 8 bases between the two germline ends. The CDR3 nucleotides read TGTGCCTGGAGTGTTGAGGGGACCTACGAGCAGTACTTC. Translation: CAWSVEGTYEQYF.

This clonotype was observed a few times. The chain has TRBV15 and TRBJ2-5; D possibly uses TRBD1 or TRBD2 (5 bases each). This CDR3 spans 13 amino acids. CDR1 is LNHNV, CDR2 YYDKDF, per germline (reference sequence). V was shortened by 8 bases and J by 6 bases, with 16 bases between the two germline ends. The CDR3 DNA reads as TGTGCCACCGAGAGGGGCCCCAGGCAGACCCAGTACTTC. Its protein is CATERGPRQTQYF.

J is TRBJ2-1 and V is TRBV3-1; 8 bases line up with TRBD2. This CDR3 is built from 19 residues. Per the germline V gene, CDR1 is LGHDT and CDR2 is YNNKEL (reference sequence). Trimming cost V 3 bases and J 2 bases; bases outside gene matches: 15. CDR3 loop: CASSHLTSAHYGTYNEQFF. DNA for the CDR3: TGTGCCAGCAGCCACCTGACTAGCGCCCATTATGGAACCTACAATGAGCAGTTCTTC.

This sequence joins TRBV6-2 or TRBV6-3 and TRBJ2-7; 10 nucleotides align to TRBD1. This CDR3 is built from 16 residues. Germline V CDR1 and CDR2: MNHEY, SVGEGT. The V segment lost 3 bases and the J segment 5 bases; nucleotides outside the gene matches: 10. In nucleotides, the CDR3 is TGTGCCAGCAGTTATTCCGGGACAGGGGCCTTCGACGAGCAGTACTTC. This encodes CASSYSGTGAFDEQYF.

The rearrangement joins TRBV6-5 to TRBJ1-1, with D hard to call. The CDR3 contains 15 residues. Germline loops: CDR1 MNHEY, CDR2 SVGAGI. Trimming took off 8 bases at V and 9 bases at J, with 25 bases between the two ends. This CDR3 reads CASPNGNRYDTKAFF. CDR3 nucleotide sequence: TGTGCCAGCCCAAATGGGAACCGTTATGACACGAAAGCTTTCTTT.

This clonotype was seen a few times. The chain has TRBV7-7 and TRBJ2-1; 11 nucleotides line up with TRBD2. Germline V gene sequence: CDR1 SSHAT, CDR2 FNYEAQ (reference sequence). The CDR3 runs to 16 residues. The V and J ends lost 0 bases and 4 bases, in that order; junction bases with no gene match: 2. The DNA of the CDR3 is TGTGCCAGCAGCTTAGCCGGGACTAGCGGATACAATGAGCAGTTCTTC. This sequence encodes CASSLAGTSGYNEQFF.

The chain joins TRBV7-9 to TRBJ1-5; D may be TRBD1 (6 bases). This CDR3 is built from 16 residues. Germline V gives CDR1 SEHNR, CDR2 FQNEAQ (reference sequence). V dropped 4 bases and J dropped 6 bases, with 19 bases sitting between them. CDR3 in amino acids: CASSSTAGAPGQPQHF. The CDR3 DNA is TGTGCCAGCAGCTCCACCGCGGGGGCGCCGGGTCAGCCCCAGCATTTT.

The chain carries TRBV7-2 and TRBJ2-2; tentative D call: TRBD1 (7 bases). This CDR3 has 15 amino acids. Deletions cut 5 bases from V and 7 bases from J, with 17 bases between. In germline, CDR1 is SGHTA, CDR2 FQGNSA. CDR3 protein: CASSPQGGGGGELFF. The CDR3 DNA is TGTGCCAGCAGCCCGCAGGGGGGCGGTGGCGGGGAGCTGTTTTTT.

This chain joins TRBV10-3 and TRBJ2-7; no definite D call. Germline V gene data show CDR1 as ENHRY and CDR2 as SYGVKD. V lost 2 bases and J 1 base, leaving 3 bases between the germline ends. This CDR3 has 12 residues. CDR3 residues: CAISEQSYEQYF. The CDR3 region has the DNA TGTGCCATCAGTGAGCAATCCTACGAGCAGTACTTC.

This clonotype was recorded at least ten times. CDR3 DNA: TGCAGTGCTAGTTCAACCGGCTACGAGCAGTACTTC. This gives the protein CSASSTGYEQYF. V is TRBV20-1 and J is TRBJ2-7; D call uncertain. The CDR3 is 12 amino acids. Deletions cut 3 bases from V and 3 bases from J, with 9 bases between. Germline V CDR1 and CDR2: DFQATT, SNEGSKA (reference sequence).

This clonotype has a handful of counts. This sequence joins TRBV5-6 and TRBJ2-7; D is unresolved. Trimming stripped 5 bases from V and 2 bases from J, with 11 bases between. Germline V CDR1 and CDR2: SGHDT, YYEEEE. CDR3 length equals 13 residues. In nucleotides, the CDR3 is TGTGCCAGCAGTAGGAGTGGGACCTACGAGCAGTACTTC. Amino acids: CASSRSGTYEQYF.

This sequence joins TRBV19 and TRBJ2-1; 8 nucleotides agree with TRBD2. CDR1 and CDR2 from the germline V gene are LNHDA and SQIVND (reference sequence). The CDR3 totals 15 residues. V dropped 5 bases and J dropped 4; count of bases not matched to a gene: 7. CDR3 in amino acids: CASSPGTRSYNEQFF. DNA for the CDR3: TGTGCCAGTAGTCCGGGGACTAGATCGTACAATGAGCAGTTCTTC.

Notes on this clonotype: Mismatch with germline at one junction end may stem from a read error. The chain links TRBV5-1 to TRBJ1-6; no definite D call. Germline V CDR1 and CDR2: SGHRS, YFSETQ. This CDR3 spans 15 amino acids. The CDR3 loop reads CVSSRTTQSNSPLHF. Here the CDR3 DNA reads TGCGTCAGCAGCCGTACCACGCAGTCCAATTCACCCCTCCACTTT. Looking up the rest from reference TRBV5-1 and TRBJ1-6 gives the full variable domain: KAGVTQTPRYLIKTRGQQVTLSCSPISGHRSVSWYQQTPGQGLQFLFEYFSETQRNKGNFPGRFSGRQFSNSRSEMNVSTLELGDSALYLCVSSRTTQSNSPLHFGNGTRLTVT.

V is TRBV7-2 and J is TRBJ2-4; D gene uncertain. The germline CDR1 and CDR2 sequences are SGHTA and FQGNSA. The CDR3 is 15 residues long. The V and J ends lost 5 bases and 0 bases respectively, with 11 bases between them. CDR3 coding DNA: TGTGCCAGCAGCCCAGCTCGCATAGCCAAAAACATTCAGTACTTC. Amino acid sequence: CASSPARIAKNIQYF.

The V call is TRBV19, the J call TRBJ1-5; D not certain. V lost 1 base, J lost 4 bases, and 11 bases lay in between. Germline lookup yields CDR1 LNHDA and CDR2 SQIVND (reference sequence). The CDR3 loop spans 15 amino acids. CDR3 in amino acids: CASSIVGHVNQPQHF. The DNA of the CDR3 is TGTGCCAGTAGTATAGTAGGGCACGTTAATCAGCCCCAGCATTTT.